This T cell receptor (beta chain) originates from a study of blood T cell repertoires in COVID-19. On the study more broadly: Some COVID-19 samples were acute and others convalescent; all came from the United States, Italy and Spain. The cDNA or gDNA used as material had been derived from T cells, B-cell-depleted T cells, or PBMCs.

Using immunoSEQ multiplex PCR, the repertoire was profiled, and TCRdb retains in-frame clones only, with some absent. The data hold fewer than 350,000 clones, with around 90% observed a single time. Two negative PCRs, clearance, or symptom resolution characterized the recovered Cohort 3 donors. Germline V gives CDR1 MNHEY, CDR2 SVGAGI. Trimming pared 8 bases from V and 4 bases from J, leaving 11 bases between. The length of the CDR3 is 12 residues. The chain uses TRBV6-5 and TRBJ1-2, with a weak D call TRBD1 (5 bases). The clonotype originates from a woman aged 30 to 39 who had recovered from COVID-19. The sample comprised PBMCs or T cells enriched from blood (not recorded which). The CDR3 coding sequence is TGTGCCAGCCCCGGGGGGATCTATGGCTACACCTTC. Its translation is CASPGGIYGYTF.